This TCR beta chain was captured in a study of blood T cell repertoires in COVID-19. CDR3 length: 13 residues. Germline CDR1 WNHNN, CDR2 SYGVQD (reference sequence). The J segment lost 4 bases and the V segment lost 6 bases, leaving 3 bases of the junction unmatched. Here immunoSEQ multiplex PCR was the method, and the copy in TCRdb shows in-frame clones only, minus some. The sample lists over 200,000 clones; 83% were seen once. This clone was detected a few times. J is TRBJ2-3 and V is TRBV10-1; the match to TRBD1 covers 8 bases. The sequenced material came from peripheral blood. This sequence originates from a woman aged 70-85 years with active or convalescent COVID-19. CDR3 amino acids: CASSGQGPDTQYF. In nucleotides, the CDR3 is TGCGCCAGCAGCGGACAGGGCCCAGATACGCAGTATTTT.